One and the same sample provided the 10 T cell receptor beta chains below, sequenced in a study of a mutant IDH1 vaccine in newly diagnosed glioma. Which antigens these TCRs recognize remains unknown. This sample's time point: week 35, safety follow-up. The vaccine gave 300 ug of a 20-mer mutant IDH1 peptide subcutaneously per dose. Generated by immunoSEQ multiplex PCR, the TCRdb table keeps only in-frame clones and is missing some. The table includes about 50,000 clones, around four fifths detected once. The input for sequencing was PBMCs, taken from a glioma patient whose treatment included an IDH1 peptide vaccine. The receptors originated from a woman between 18 and 30 years old with glioma.

The CDR3 sequence is CASSLGTSGRADTQYF. The CDR3 DNA reads TGTGCCAGCAGCTTAGGAACTAGCGGGAGGGCAGATACGCAGTATTTT. The chain employs TRBV7-6 and TRBJ2-3; TRBD2 matches at 13 bases. Germline V gene sequence: CDR1 SGHVS, CDR2 FNYEAQ. The CDR3 extends over 16 amino acids. The V and J ends lost 1 base and 4 bases, in that order; junction bases with no gene match: 2.

V usage is TRBV6-6 and J usage is TRBJ1-4; D is unclear. Between the trimmed V and J ends, which lost 5 bases and 10 bases, there was a span of 17 bases. Germline CDR1 reads MNHNY; CDR2 reads SVGAGI (reference sequence). CDR3 size: 14 residues. The CDR3 protein is CASSPSWLGGKLFF. As DNA, the CDR3 is TGTGCCAGCAGTCCTTCGTGGTTGGGTGGAAAACTGTTTTTT.

The rearrangement joins TRBV6-6 to TRBJ2-7; TRBD2 is a possible D gene (6 bases). The CDR3 is 15 amino acids. CDR1 is MNHNY and CDR2 is SVGAGI in the germline V gene (reference sequence). V dropped 0 bases and J dropped 5 bases, with 14 bases sitting between them. The CDR3 reads CASSYSLRGSNEQYF. The CDR3 coding sequence is TGTGCCAGCAGTTACTCTCTTCGGGGGTCCAACGAGCAGTACTTC.

The J gene is TRBJ2-3, the V gene TRBV10-3; D might be TRBD1 (5 bases). The CDR3 covers 14 residues. CDR1 and CDR2 from the germline V gene are ENHRY and SYGVKD. Deletions cut 3 bases from V and 2 bases from J, with 9 bases between. CDR3 bases: TGTGCCATCAGTGATGACAGCCCCACAGATACGCAGTATTTT. This gives the protein CAISDDSPTDTQYF.

This chain links TRBV5-6 with TRBJ2-7; 8 nucleotides agree with TRBD2. J gave up 5 bases and V 0 bases, and 4 bases lay outside the gene matches. CDR3 length: 14 amino acids. Germline V gives CDR1 SGHDT, CDR2 YYEEEE. This chain's CDR3 is CASSLGGGLDEQYF. The CDR3 DNA reads TGTGCCAGCAGCTTGGGCGGGGGGTTGGACGAGCAGTACTTC.

The CDR3 reads CASQPRTSGLYNEQFF. For the CDR3, the DNA is TGCGCCAGCCAACCACGGACTAGCGGGCTTTACAATGAGCAGTTCTTC. V gene TRBV5-1 combines with J gene TRBJ2-1, with 11 nucleotides matching TRBD2. The germline V gene has CDR1 SGHRS and CDR2 YFSETQ. The CDR3 consists of 16 residues. The J segment lost 4 bases and the V segment lost 7 bases, leaving 10 bases of the junction unmatched.

CDR3 sequence reads: CASRTMGQGDEKLFF. CDR3 DNA: TGTGCCAGTAGAACGATGGGACAGGGGGATGAAAAACTGTTTTTT. This sequence joins TRBV19 and TRBJ1-4, with TRBD1 matching 11 bases. This CDR3 is built from 15 residues. V dropped 6 bases and J dropped 6; count of bases not matched to a gene: 6. Germline V gene lookup returns CDR1 LNHDA and CDR2 SQIVND (reference sequence).

The chain carries TRBV5-4 and TRBJ2-5; 7 bases are shared with TRBD2. Unmatched junction bases numbered 4, after V lost 1 base and J lost 4 bases. Looked up from germline, CDR1 is SGHNT and CDR2 is YYREEE (reference sequence). The CDR3 is 14 amino acids. CDR3 coding DNA: TGTGCCAGCAGCTTGATCGGGGGGTTAGAGACCCAGTACTTC. This gives the protein CASSLIGGLETQYF.

The V gene is TRBV11-3, the J gene TRBJ2-7; D call uncertain. V was pared by 7 bases and J by 3 bases, with 16 bases between. The V gene's germline CDR1 is SGHNT and CDR2 YENEEA. This CDR3 is 14 amino acids long. As DNA, the CDR3 is TGTGCCAGCACCATGGGTGACACTGGCTACGAGCAGTACTTC. This codes for CASTMGDTGYEQYF.

This clone came up a few times. V and J are TRBV2 and TRBJ1-2, with a tentative D call TRBD1 (6 bases). Trimming took off 10 bases at V and 5 bases at J, with 14 bases between the two ends. The CDR3 is 12 amino acids. Germline lookup yields CDR1 SNHLY and CDR2 FYNNEI. The chain's CDR3 is CATPGVSYGYTF. The CDR3 coding sequence is TGTGCCACCCCAGGGGTGTCGTATGGCTACACCTTC. The full variable domain, rest sourced from reference TRBV2 and TRBJ1-2, is EPEVTQTPSHQVTQMGQEVILRCVPISNHLYFYWYRQILGQKVEFLVSFYNNEISEKSEIFDDQFSVERPDGSNFTLKIRSTKLEDSAMYFCATPGVSYGYTFGSGTRLTVV.